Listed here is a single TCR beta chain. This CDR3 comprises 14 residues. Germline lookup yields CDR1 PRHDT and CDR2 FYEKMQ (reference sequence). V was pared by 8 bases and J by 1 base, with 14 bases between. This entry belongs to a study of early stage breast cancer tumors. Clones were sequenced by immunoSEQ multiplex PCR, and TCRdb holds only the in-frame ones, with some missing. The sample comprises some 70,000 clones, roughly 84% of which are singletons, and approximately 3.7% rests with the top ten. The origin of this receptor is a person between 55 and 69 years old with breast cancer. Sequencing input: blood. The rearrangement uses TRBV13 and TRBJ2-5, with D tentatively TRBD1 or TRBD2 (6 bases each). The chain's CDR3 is CASVFRGRQETQYF. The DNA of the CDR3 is TGTGCCAGCGTCTTTCGGGGGCGCCAAGAGACCCAGTACTTC. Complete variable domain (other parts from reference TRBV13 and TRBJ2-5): AAGVIQSPRHLIKEKRETATLKCYPIPRHDTVYWYQQGPGQDPQFLISFYEKMQSDKGSIPDRFSAQQFSDYHSELNMSSLELGDSALYFCASVFRGRQETQYFGPGTRLLVL.